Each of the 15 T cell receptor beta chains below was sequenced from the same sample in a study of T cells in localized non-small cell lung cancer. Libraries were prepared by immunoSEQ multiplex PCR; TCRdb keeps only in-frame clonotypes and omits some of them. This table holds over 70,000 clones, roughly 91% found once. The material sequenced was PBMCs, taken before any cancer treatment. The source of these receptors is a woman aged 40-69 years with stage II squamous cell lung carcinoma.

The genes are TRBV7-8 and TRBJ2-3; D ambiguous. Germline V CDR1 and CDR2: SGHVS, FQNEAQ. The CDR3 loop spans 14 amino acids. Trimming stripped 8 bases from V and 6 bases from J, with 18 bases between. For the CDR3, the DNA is TGTGCCAGCCTGAGACTTTCCCTGGTGGATACGCAGTATTTT. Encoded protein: CASLRLSLVDTQYF.

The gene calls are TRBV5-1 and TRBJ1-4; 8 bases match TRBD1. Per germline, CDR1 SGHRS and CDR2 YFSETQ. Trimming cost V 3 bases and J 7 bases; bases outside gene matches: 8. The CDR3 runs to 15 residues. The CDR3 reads CASSSQGAVAEKLFF. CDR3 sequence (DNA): TGCGCCAGCAGCTCCCAGGGGGCAGTAGCTGAAAAACTGTTTTTT.

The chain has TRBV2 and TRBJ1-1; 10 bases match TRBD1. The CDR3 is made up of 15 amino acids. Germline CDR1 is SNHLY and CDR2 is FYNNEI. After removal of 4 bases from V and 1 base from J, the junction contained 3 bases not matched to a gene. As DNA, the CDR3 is TGTGCCAGCAGTGTGACAGGGGGCGCGAACACTGAAGCTTTCTTT. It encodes CASSVTGGANTEAFF. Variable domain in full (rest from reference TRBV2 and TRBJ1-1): EPEVTQTPSHQVTQMGQEVILRCVPISNHLYFYWYRQILGQKVEFLVSFYNNEISEKSEIFDDQFSVERPDGSNFTLKIRSTKLEDSAMYFCASSVTGGANTEAFFGQGTRLTVV.

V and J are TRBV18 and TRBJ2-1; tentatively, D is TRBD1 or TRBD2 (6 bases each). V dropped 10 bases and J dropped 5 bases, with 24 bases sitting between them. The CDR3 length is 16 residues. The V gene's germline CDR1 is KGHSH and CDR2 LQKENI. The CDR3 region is CATAGSQGQKNNEQFF. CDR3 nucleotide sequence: TGTGCCACCGCGGGGAGTCAAGGACAGAAGAACAATGAGCAGTTCTTC. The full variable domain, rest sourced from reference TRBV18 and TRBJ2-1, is NAGVMQNPRHLVRRRGQEARLRCSPMKGHSHVYWYRQLPEEGLKFMVYLQKENIIDESGMPKERFSAEFPKEGPSILRIQQVVRGDSAAYFCATAGSQGQKNNEQFFGPGTRLTVL.

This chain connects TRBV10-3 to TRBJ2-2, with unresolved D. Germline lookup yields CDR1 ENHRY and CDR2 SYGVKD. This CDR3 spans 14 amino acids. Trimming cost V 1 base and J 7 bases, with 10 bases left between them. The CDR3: CAISEFGWSGELFF. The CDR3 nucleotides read TGTGCCATCAGTGAGTTCGGTTGGAGCGGGGAGCTGTTTTTT.

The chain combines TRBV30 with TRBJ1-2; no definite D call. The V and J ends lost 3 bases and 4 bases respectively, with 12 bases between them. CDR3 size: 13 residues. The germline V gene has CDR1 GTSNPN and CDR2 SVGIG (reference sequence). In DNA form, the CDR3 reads TGTGCCTGGAGCTCGCGAGTGGGCTATGGCTACACCTTC. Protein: CAWSSRVGYGYTF.

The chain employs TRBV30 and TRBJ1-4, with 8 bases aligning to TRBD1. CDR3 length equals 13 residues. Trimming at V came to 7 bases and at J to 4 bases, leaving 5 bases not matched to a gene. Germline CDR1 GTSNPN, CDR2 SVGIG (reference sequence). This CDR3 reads CASGTGFNEKLFF. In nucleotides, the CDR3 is TGTGCCTCAGGGACAGGTTTTAATGAAAAACTGTTTTTT.

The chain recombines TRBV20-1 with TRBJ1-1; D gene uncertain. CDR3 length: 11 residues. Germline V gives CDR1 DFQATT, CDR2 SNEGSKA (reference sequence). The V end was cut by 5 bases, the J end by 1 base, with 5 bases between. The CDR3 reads CSASTNTEAFF. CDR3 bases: TGCAGTGCTTCTACGAACACTGAAGCTTTCTTT.

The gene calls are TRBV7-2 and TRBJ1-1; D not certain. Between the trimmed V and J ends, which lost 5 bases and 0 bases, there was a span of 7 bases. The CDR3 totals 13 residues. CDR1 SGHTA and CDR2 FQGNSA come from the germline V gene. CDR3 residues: CASSERMNTEAFF. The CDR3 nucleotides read TGTGCCAGCAGCGAGCGAATGAACACTGAAGCTTTCTTT. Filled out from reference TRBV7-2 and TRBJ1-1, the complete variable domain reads GAGVSQSPSNKVTEKGKDVELRCDPISGHTALYWYRQSLGQGLEFLIYFQGNSAPDKSGLPSDRFSAERTGGSVSTLTIQRTQQEDSAVYLCASSERMNTEAFFGQGTRLTVV.

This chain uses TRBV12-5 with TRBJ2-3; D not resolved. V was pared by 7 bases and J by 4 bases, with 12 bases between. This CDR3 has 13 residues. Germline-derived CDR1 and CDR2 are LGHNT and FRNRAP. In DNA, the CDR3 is TGTGCTAGTGCCTTCTCAGGACCAGATACGCAGTATTTT. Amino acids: CASAFSGPDTQYF.

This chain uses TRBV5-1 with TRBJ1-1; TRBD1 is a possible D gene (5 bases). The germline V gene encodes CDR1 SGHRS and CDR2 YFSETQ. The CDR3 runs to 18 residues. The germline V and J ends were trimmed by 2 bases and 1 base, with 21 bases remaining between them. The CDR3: CASSFGAGTSSSNTEAFF. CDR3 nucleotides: TGCGCCAGCAGCTTCGGGGCAGGGACCTCCTCATCGAACACTGAAGCTTTCTTT.

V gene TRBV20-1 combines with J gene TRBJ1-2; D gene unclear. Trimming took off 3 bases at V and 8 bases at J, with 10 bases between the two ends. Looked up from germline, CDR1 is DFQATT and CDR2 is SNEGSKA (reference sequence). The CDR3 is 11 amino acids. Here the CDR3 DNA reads TGCAGTGCTAGGACCAGGAAGGGCTACACCTTC. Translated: CSARTRKGYTF.

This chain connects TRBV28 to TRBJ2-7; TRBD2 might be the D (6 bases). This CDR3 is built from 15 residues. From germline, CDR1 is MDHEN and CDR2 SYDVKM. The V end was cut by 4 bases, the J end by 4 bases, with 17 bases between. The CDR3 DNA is TGTGCCAGCAGTTGGTCCAGGCGGGGCGGATACGAGCAGTACTTC. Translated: CASSWSRRGGYEQYF.

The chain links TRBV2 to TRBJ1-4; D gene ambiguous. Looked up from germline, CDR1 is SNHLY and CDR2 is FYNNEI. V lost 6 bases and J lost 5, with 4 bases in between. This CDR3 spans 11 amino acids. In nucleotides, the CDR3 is TGTGCCAGCAGCCCGAATGAAAAACTGTTTTTT. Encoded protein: CASSPNEKLFF.

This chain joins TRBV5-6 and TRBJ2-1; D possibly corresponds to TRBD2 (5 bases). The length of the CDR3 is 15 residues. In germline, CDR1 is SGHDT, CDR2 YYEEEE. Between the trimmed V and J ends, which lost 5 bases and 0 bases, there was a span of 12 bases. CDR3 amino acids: CASRTERSSYNEQFF. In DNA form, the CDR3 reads TGTGCCAGCAGAACGGAGCGGAGCTCCTACAATGAGCAGTTCTTC.